These T cell receptor beta chains were read from a single sample in a study of blood T cells in healthy people across ages. TCRdb used MiXCR to reprocess the 5' RACE reads, holding one entry per CDR3 protein. In the table there are nearly 800,000 distinct CDR3 sequences, 25% of which are singletons. The sample also formed part of further work on T cells of mothers and their children.

Material for sequencing was blood. The source of these receptors is a boy aged 10-17 years in good health. Both conserved end residues are part of each CDR3. D genes are given only for firm matches. Rows may omit the clone size; those that give it use once, few, many or a size class.

d_gene	abundance	v_gene	j_gene	CDR3nt	CDR3aa
TRBD1	few	TRBV27	TRBJ2-7	TGTGCCAGCAGTCCCACAGGGGCCCAGGGCGAGCAGTACTTC	CASSPTGAQGEQYF
TRBD2	-	TRBV7-2	TRBJ2-7	TGTGCCAGCAGCTCGGGATGGGCGGGGGGGCCTAGCTCCTACGAGCAGTACTTC	CASSSGWAGGPSSYEQYF
TRBD1	few	TRBV7-9	TRBJ1-1	TGTGCCAGCAGCTTAGCCGGACAGGCGGGCACTGAAGCTTTCTTT	CASSLAGQAGTEAFF
-	few	TRBV7-2	TRBJ2-2	TGTGCCAGCAGCTTATGGGTGGAAACCGGGGAGCTGTTTTTT	CASSLWVETGELFF
-	-	TRBV3-1	TRBJ1-4	TGTGCCAGCAGCCCGACCCTCGGACTCGAAGTAAAACTGTTTTTT	CASSPTLGLEVKLFF
-	few	TRBV19	TRBJ2-7	TGTGCCAGTAGTAAGGCGGGCAACGCTATTACCTACGAGCAGTACTTC	CASSKAGNAITYEQYF
TRBD2	many	TRBV7-3	TRBJ2-3	TGTGCCAGCAGCTCCGGGACTAGCGGGGTGTGGGATACGCAGTATTTT	CASSSGTSGVWDTQYF
-	-	TRBV24-1	TRBJ2-7	TGTGCCACCAGTGATTCCTCATACATCTACGAGCAGTACTTC	CATSDSSYIYEQYF
-	few	TRBV7-9	TRBJ2-7	TGTGCCAGCTCCGGGTTGGGCAGTTTTTTGCACGAGCAGTACTTC	CASSGLGSFLHEQYF
-	-	TRBV6-5	TRBJ1-1	TGTGCCAGCAGTTCATCCCGAATCGACCGCGCTTTCTTT	CASSSSRIDRAFF
-	few	TRBV4-2	TRBJ2-5	TGTGCCAGCAGCCAAGGTGACGCGGACGCAGAGACCCAGTACTTC	CASSQGDADAETQYF
-	-	TRBV9	TRBJ2-5	TGTGCCAGCAGCGTAGGAACAGGAATATTGGAGACCCAGTACTTC	CASSVGTGILETQYF
-	-	TRBV9	TRBJ1-6	TGTGCCAGCAGCGTAGGGTCGATCTCCTATAATTCACCCCTCCACTTT	CASSVGSISYNSPLHF
-	-	TRBV5-5	TRBJ2-6	TGTGCCAGCAGCTTGGCAGGGGCCGGCTCTGGGGCCAACGTCCTGACTTTC	CASSLAGAGSGANVLTF
TRBD1	-	TRBV20-1	TRBJ2-7	TGCAGTGCTACGAGACAGGGGGACTGGGACGAGCAGTACTTC	CSATRQGDWDEQYF
TRBD2	few	TRBV2	TRBJ2-1	TGTGCCAGCAGTGAGTATAGCGGGTCCTACAATGAGCAGTTCTTC	CASSEYSGSYNEQFF
-	few	TRBV5-1	TRBJ2-1	TGCGCCAGCAGCTCCGAGGGCGGGACCTACAATGAGCAGTTCTTC	CASSSEGGTYNEQFF
-	few	TRBV5-1	TRBJ2-1	TGCGCCAGCAGCTCCGGGGGAGGGGGGCGCGCCTACAATGAGCAGTTCTTC	CASSSGGGGRAYNEQFF
-	few	TRBV28	TRBJ2-5	TGTGCCAGCAGCATCAAAGGGTTAGCCCAGTACTTC	CASSIKGLAQYF
-	many	TRBV5-1	TRBJ2-7	TGTGCCAGCAGTTTACCCGGCGGCTACGAGCAGTACTTC	CASSLPGGYEQYF
TRBD1	-	TRBV5-1	TRBJ1-4	TGCGCCAGCAGCCCACAGGGGAAGAATGAAAAACTGTTTTTT	CASSPQGKNEKLFF
-	few	TRBV30	TRBJ2-1	TGTGCCTGGAGTGGGCGGGGCTCCTACAATGAGCAGTTCTTC	CAWSGRGSYNEQFF
TRBD1	few	TRBV5-1	TRBJ2-5	TGCGCCAGCAGCTTGGCCCCGACAGGGTCTTACCAAGAGACCCAGTACTTC	CASSLAPTGSYQETQYF
-	-	TRBV28	TRBJ1-1	TGTGCCAGCAGTCCAGACATATATTTGAACACTGAAGCTTTCTTT	CASSPDIYLNTEAFF
-	few	TRBV28	TRBJ1-2	TGTGCCAGCACCCGTCTGGACAGTAACTATGGCTACACCTTC	CASTRLDSNYGYTF
-	-	TRBV9	TRBJ1-6	TGTGCCAGCAGTGCAGTAGCGGTGCCCTATAATTCACCCCTCCACTTT	CASSAVAVPYNSPLHF
-	few	TRBV29-1	TRBJ2-2	TGCAGCGTTGAAGATCTCGCAGGAAACACCGGGGAGCTGTTTTTT	CSVEDLAGNTGELFF
TRBD1	-	TRBV28	TRBJ2-7	TGTGCCAGCAACGACAGGGGGGCCTACGAGCAGTACTTC	CASNDRGAYEQYF
-	-	TRBV12-3/TRBV12-4	TRBJ1-3	TGTGCCAGCAGTGGTGTCACCATATATTTT	CASSGVTIYF
TRBD1	few	TRBV6-6	TRBJ2-5	TGTGCCAGCAGGGGGACAGTGGAGACCCAGTACTTC	CASRGTVETQYF
-	-	TRBV29-1	TRBJ1-1	TGCAGCGTTGAAACATCGATAGCTGAAGCTTTCTTT	CSVETSIAEAFF
-	-	TRBV5-1	TRBJ2-5	TGCGCCAGCAGCTTGTTGGGGGAACAAGAGACCCAGTACTTC	CASSLLGEQETQYF
TRBD1	-	TRBV6-6	TRBJ1-4	TGTGCCAGCAGTTACGGGACAGGGGAAGTAGTTGAAAAACTGTTTTTT	CASSYGTGEVVEKLFF
TRBD1	-	TRBV7-2	TRBJ1-1	TGTGCCAGCAGACCACAGGGACAGCTGAACACTGAAGCTTTCTTT	CASRPQGQLNTEAFF
-	few	TRBV11-1	TRBJ2-1	TGTGCCAGCAGCCCCCTGGTGTACAATGAGCAGTTCTTC	CASSPLVYNEQFF
-	few	TRBV11-2	TRBJ2-5	TGTGCCAGCAGCTTAGAGGGTTTCGCAGGCACGTTCTTC	CASSLEGFAGTFF
TRBD1	-	TRBV29-1	TRBJ2-7	TGCAGCGTCCGTCGACAGGGGACCTACGAGCAGTACTTC	CSVRRQGTYEQYF
-	-	TRBV7-3	TRBJ1-2	TGTGCCAGCAGCTTAAATTCGGCAGGGGACTATGGCTACACCTTC	CASSLNSAGDYGYTF
-	few	TRBV5-4	TRBJ2-1	TGTGCCAGCAGCTTCGTGGAGTCCGGCAATGAGCAGTTCTTC	CASSFVESGNEQFF
-	-	TRBV2	TRBJ2-7	TGTGCCAGCAGTGGAGCGGGTAGGGGGCAGTACTTC	CASSGAGRGQYF
-	-	TRBV11-2	TRBJ2-5	TGTGCCAGCAGCCCTGGACTCCAAGAGGCCCAGTACTTC	CASSPGLQEAQYF
TRBD1	-	TRBV14	TRBJ2-7	TGTGCCAGCAGCCACGCTTTCACGCGACAGGGGATTTGGGACTACGAGCAGTACTTC	CASSHAFTRQGIWDYEQYF